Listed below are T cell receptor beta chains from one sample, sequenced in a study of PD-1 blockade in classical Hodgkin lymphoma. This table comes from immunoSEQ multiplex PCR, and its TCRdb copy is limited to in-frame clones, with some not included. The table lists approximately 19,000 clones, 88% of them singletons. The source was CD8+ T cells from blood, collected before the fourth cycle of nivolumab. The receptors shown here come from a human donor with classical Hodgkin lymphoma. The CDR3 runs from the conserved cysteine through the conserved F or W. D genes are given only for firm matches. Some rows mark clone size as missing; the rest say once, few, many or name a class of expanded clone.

CDR3: CASMDSSYEQYF
DNA: TGTGCCAGCATGGACAGTTCCTACGAGCAGTACTTC
size: .
J: TRBJ2-7
V: TRBV27
D: .

CDR3: CASSVGGNTIYF
DNA: TGTGCCAGCAGCGTTGGCGGAAACACCATATATTTT
size: .
J: TRBJ1-3
V: TRBV9
D: .

CDR3: CASSYSSSYNEQFF
DNA: TGTGCCAGCAGTTACTCGAGTAGCTACAATGAGCAGTTCTTC
size: .
J: TRBJ2-1
V: TRBV6-5
D: .

CDR3: CASTRHTSGASGETQYF
DNA: TGTGCCAGCACGCGACACACATCTGGGGCTAGTGGGGAGACCCAGTACTTC
size: few
J: TRBJ2-5
V: TRBV25-1
D: .

CDR3: CASSPRADRAYEQYF
DNA: TGTGCCAGCAGCCCTAGAGCCGACAGGGCCTACGAGCAGTACTTC
size: .
J: TRBJ2-7
V: TRBV7-6
D: TRBD1

CDR3: CASSFSGGGGEQFF
DNA: TGTGCCAGCAGCTTTAGCGGGGGCGGCGGCGAGCAGTTCTTC
size: once
J: TRBJ2-1
V: TRBV11-3
D: TRBD2

CDR3: CATSRDSTPPHRGLEQYF
DNA: TGTGCCACCAGCAGAGATTCGACTCCTCCTCATAGGGGGCTCGAGCAGTACTTC
size: .
J: TRBJ2-7
V: TRBV15
D: TRBD1

CDR3: CASMRGERTDTQYF
DNA: TGTGCCAGCATGAGAGGGGAGCGCACAGATACGCAGTATTTT
size: .
J: TRBJ2-3
V: TRBV6-4
D: .

CDR3: CASSLDDRSNEQFF
DNA: TGTGCCAGCAGCTTAGATGACAGGTCCAATGAGCAGTTCTTC
size: .
J: TRBJ2-1
V: TRBV7-9
D: .

CDR3: CASSLRLSGQGRNTEAFF
DNA: TGTGCCAGCAGTCTGCGGCTGAGCGGGCAGGGAAGGAACACTGAAGCTTTCTTT
size: .
J: TRBJ1-1
V: TRBV28
D: .

CDR3: CASSLIRGSRSEKLFF
DNA: TGTGCCAGCAGCCTCATTAGGGGGAGTCGATCCGAAAAACTGTTTTTT
size: few
J: TRBJ1-4
V: TRBV7-9
D: .

CDR3: CASSQGRGHGNTIYF
DNA: TGTGCCAGCAGCCAAGGGAGGGGGCACGGAAACACCATATATTTT
size: .
J: TRBJ1-3
V: TRBV14
D: TRBD1

CDR3: CASTAGTGKYEQYF
DNA: TGTGCCAGTACCGCCGGGACAGGCAAATACGAGCAGTACTTC
size: .
J: TRBJ2-7
V: TRBV19
D: TRBD1

CDR3: CASSPHISGNTIYF
DNA: TGTGCCAGCAGTCCACATATCTCTGGAAACACCATATATTTT
size: few
J: TRBJ1-3
V: TRBV27
D: .

CDR3: CAISDQGVAYEQYF
DNA: TGTGCCATCAGTGACCAGGGGGTGGCCTACGAGCAGTACTTC
size: .
J: TRBJ2-7
V: TRBV10-3
D: TRBD1

CDR3: CASSQTRITNTGELFF
DNA: TGTGCCAGCAGTCAGACTCGGATAACGAACACCGGGGAGCTGTTTTTT
size: .
J: TRBJ2-2
V: TRBV28
D: .

CDR3: CASSPTLGGAGELFF
DNA: TGTGCCAGCAGTCCAACCCTGGGCGGGGCCGGGGAGCTGTTTTTT
size: .
J: TRBJ2-2
V: TRBV28
D: .

CDR3: CASSSIYEQYF
DNA: TGTGCCAGCAGTTCGATATACGAGCAGTACTTC
size: .
J: TRBJ2-7
V: TRBV6-5
D: .

CDR3: CASSMGLAGERSYEQYF
DNA: TGTGCCAGCAGCATGGGACTAGCGGGAGAGAGATCCTACGAGCAGTACTTC
size: once
J: TRBJ2-7
V: TRBV5-4
D: TRBD2

CDR3: CASSLAGEGLNYGYTF
DNA: TGTGCCAGCAGCTTGGCTGGGGAGGGGCTCAACTATGGCTACACCTTC
size: .
J: TRBJ1-2
V: TRBV5-4
D: .

CDR3: CASSPRTGQVNTEAFF
DNA: TGTGCCAGCAGCCCAAGAACTGGACAGGTCAACACTGAAGCTTTCTTT
size: .
J: TRBJ1-1
V: TRBV27
D: TRBD1

CDR3: CASSFMTSGEMQFF
DNA: TGTGCCAGCAGCTTCATGACTAGCGGCGAAATGCAGTTCTTC
size: .
J: TRBJ2-1
V: TRBV7-9
D: TRBD2

CDR3: CASSGGEQFF
DNA: TGTGCCAGCAGTGGCGGGGAGCAGTTCTTC
size: few
J: TRBJ2-1
V: TRBV2
D: .

CDR3: CASSIVIAGVPLPYTGELFF
DNA: TGTGCCAGTAGTATCGTTATAGCGGGAGTTCCACTCCCATACACCGGGGAGCTGTTTTTT
size: few
J: TRBJ2-2
V: TRBV19
D: TRBD2

CDR3: CASSQEGTGDGKFF
DNA: TGCGCCAGCAGCCAAGAAGGGACGGGCGATGGGAAGTTCTTC
size: .
J: TRBJ2-1
V: TRBV4-1
D: .

CDR3: CASRQIPYTEAFF
DNA: TGCGCCAGTCGACAGATTCCCTACACTGAAGCTTTCTTT
size: once
J: TRBJ1-1
V: TRBV5-1
D: .

CDR3: CASSFSGQPQHF
DNA: TGTGCCAGCAGTTTTTCCGGTCAGCCCCAGCATTTT
size: .
J: TRBJ1-5
V: TRBV27
D: .

CDR3: CASSEIQGFEAFF
DNA: TGTGCCAGCAGTGAAATACAGGGATTTGAAGCTTTCTTT
size: .
J: TRBJ1-1
V: TRBV27
D: .

CDR3: CASSEGQVNEQFF
DNA: TGTGCCAGCAGCGAAGGACAGGTAAATGAGCAGTTCTTC
size: .
J: TRBJ2-1
V: TRBV11-3
D: TRBD1

CDR3: CASSEGTYYHTEAFF
DNA: TGTGCCAGCAGTGAAGGGACCTATTATCACACTGAAGCTTTCTTT
size: .
J: TRBJ1-1
V: TRBV6-1
D: .

CDR3: CASSPSGGPSYNEQFF
DNA: TGTGCCAGCAGCCCAAGTGGGGGCCCCTCCTACAATGAGCAGTTCTTC
size: .
J: TRBJ2-1
V: TRBV13
D: .

CDR3: CASSLGRFGEQFF
DNA: TGTGCCAGCAGTTTGGGGAGGTTCGGTGAGCAGTTCTTC
size: once
J: TRBJ2-1
V: TRBV28
D: .

CDR3: CATGTDGLYGYTF
DNA: TGTGCCACCGGGACAGATGGCCTCTATGGCTACACCTTC
size: .
J: TRBJ1-2
V: TRBV25-1
D: TRBD1

CDR3: CASSLLYGPPTANNEQFF
DNA: TGTGCCAGCAGCTTACTTTATGGTCCTCCTACGGCAAACAATGAGCAGTTCTTC
size: .
J: TRBJ2-1
V: TRBV7-7
D: .

CDR3: CASGRTGKYNEQFF
DNA: TGTGCTAGTGGCCGCACAGGGAAATACAATGAGCAGTTCTTC
size: .
J: TRBJ2-1
V: TRBV12-5
D: .

CDR3: CASSYRRRTGQETQYF
DNA: TGTGCCAGCAGTTACCGAAGAAGGACAGGGCAAGAGACCCAGTACTTC
size: once
J: TRBJ2-5
V: TRBV6-5
D: TRBD1

CDR3: CATSIVRAGGAKNIQYF
DNA: TGTGCCACCAGCATCGTAAGAGCGGGAGGAGCCAAAAACATTCAGTACTTC
size: .
J: TRBJ2-4
V: TRBV15
D: TRBD2

CDR3: CASSLYQGPSYGYTF
DNA: TGTGCCAGCAGCTTATACCAGGGGCCATCCTATGGCTACACCTTC
size: .
J: TRBJ1-2
V: TRBV7-8
D: .